This T cell receptor beta chain came from a study of memory CD8 T cells in hepatitis C reinfection. Across the whole study: A positive HCV RNA test after two negatives ≥60 days apart defined reinfection. Late or post reinfection samples were taken 12 to 24 weeks after detection.

Germline loops: CDR1 SEHNR, CDR2 FQNEAQ (reference sequence). This CDR3 contains 11 residues. V gave up 4 bases and J gave up 4 bases, with 4 bases separating them. Stated time point: late/post reinfection, 12 to 24 weeks after detection. No in vitro expansion preceded TCR sequencing of the sorted cells. At all three reinfection time points, viable CD3+ CD8+ CD45RO- cells from a couple of donors served as controls. Sequenced by immunoSEQ multiplex PCR; TCRdb stores in-frame clones only, minus some. The sample records about 50,000 clones, 89% being singletons. Input material: naive CD8+ T cells sorted from blood. The chain uses TRBV7-9 and TRBJ1-2; D gene uncertain. The receptor was derived from a man between 18 and 29 years old with hepatitis C virus infection. In DNA, the CDR3 is TGTGCCAGCAGCTCCTTCTATGGCTACACCTTC. Its translation is CASSSFYGYTF.